Listed here are 6 T cell receptor beta chains from one sample, sequenced in a study of vaccination and CD4 T cells after COVID-19 (dated by TCRdb to between 2021 and 2024). Sample treatment or condition, as interpreted from the label and publication: roughly 11-day PBMC culture with coronavirus spike peptide pools or control peptides (ViraFEST assay). The receptor library was made with PCR. Instrument on record: Illumina iSeq 100. DNA from cultured CD4+ T cells was subjected to TCR sequencing with the Oncomine TCR Beta short-read assay at the Johns Hopkins FTIC core. The public reads were quality trimmed at Q25 with fastp and then assembled into clones with MiXCR by TCRdb, keeping productive beta chains. Duplicate CDR3 protein sequences are folded into a single record with the most common DNA and genes. Within this sample are 15,000 to 25,000 distinct CDR3 sequences, with roughly half of them counted one time only. The biggest ten clones account for about 8.9% of the sample.

Which antigens these TCRs recognize remains unknown. Sequenced material: CD4+ T cells from blood, cultured in vitro. The receptors here all came from a human donor who had recovered from COVID-19.

This clonotype was observed a handful of times. J is TRBJ1-1 and V is TRBV7-2; D not certain. This CDR3 has 13 residues. Germline assignment: CDR1 SGHTA and CDR2 FQGNSA. Trimming took 5 bases from V and 0 from J, leaving 7 bases between them. The CDR3 is CASSTPVNTEAFF. CDR3 nucleotides: TGTGCCAGCAGCACGCCGGTGAACACTGAAGCTTTCTTT.

Turning to this clonotype: The DNA is omitted, as the CDR3 cannot be located on it reliably, and the CDR3 follows TCRdb's listing. The V and J genes are TRBV7-5 and TRBJ2-2; TRBD1 was called by the table and not checked on the DNA. TRBV7-5 is labeled a pseudogene. The CDR3 adds up to 18 amino acids, both ends counted. The CDR3 protein is CISVPDSTRLNNTGELFF.

This clonotype has just a few counts. The gene calls are TRBV10-3 and TRBJ1-5, with unresolved D. The CDR3 length is 13 residues. The ends were cut back, 2 bases at V and 5 bases at J, with 7 bases in the middle. Germline V lookup: CDR1 ENHRY, CDR2 SYGVKD. The CDR3 protein is CAISENRDQPQHF. The CDR3, as DNA: TGTGCCATCAGTGAGAATCGGGATCAGCCCCAGCATTTT.

This clonotype appeared a few times. V and J are TRBV5-1 and TRBJ1-2; 9 bases line up with TRBD1. CDR3 size: 15 residues. CDR1 and CDR2 from the germline V gene are SGHRS and YFSETQ. V dropped 0 bases and J dropped 1; count of bases not matched to a gene: 1. CDR3 sequence (DNA): TGCGCCAGCAGCTTGGGGGACAGGGATAACTATGGCTACACCTTC. Amino acid sequence: CASSLGDRDNYGYTF. Full variable domain (rest looked up from reference TRBV5-1 and TRBJ1-2): KAGVTQTPRYLIKTRGQQVTLSCSPISGHRSVSWYQQTPGQGLQFLFEYFSETQRNKGNFPGRFSGRQFSNSRSEMNVSTLELGDSALYLCASSLGDRDNYGYTFGSGTRLTVV.

The chain combines TRBV21-1 with TRBJ2-1; the table's D call TRBD1 went unverified against the DNA. TRBV21-1 is a pseudogene segment. This CDR3 region has 11 residues. The CDR3 protein is CASRWGIEQFF. The CDR3 region has the DNA TGTGCCAGCCGCTGGGGGATTGAGCAGTTCTTC.

This clonotype was detected only a few times. V is TRBV2 and J is TRBJ1-5; possibly TRBD1 for D (5 bases). The CDR3 spans 14 residues. With 4 bases removed from V and 8 bases from J, the gap between germline ends came to 15 bases. The V gene's germline CDR1 is SNHLY and CDR2 FYNNEI. The CDR3 spells CASSVGSREKPQHF. DNA for the CDR3: TGTGCCAGCAGTGTCGGGAGCAGGGAGAAGCCCCAGCATTTT.